This TCR beta chain stems from a study of OX40 agonist ivuxolimab in advanced cancers. The study's findings and limits: The mean number of expanded clones was higher in CD8+ T cells than in CD4+. Partial responders at 0.1-3.0 mg/kg showed near-lowest clonal expansion.

Data came from immunoSEQ multiplex PCR; TCRdb stores just in-frame clones and leaves some out. The data hold some 98,000 clones, with just under 85% observed a single time. A word on this clone: Its antigen is undetermined.

This CDR3 is 15 amino acids long. In germline, CDR1 is LNHNV, CDR2 YYDKDF (reference sequence). J gave up 8 bases and V 0 bases, and 6 bases lay outside the gene matches. Patients who had autoimmune disease history or got systemic immunosuppression were left out. Here the sequenced sample was CD4+ or CD8+ T cells sorted from blood, taken in a trial of the OX40 agonist ivuxolimab. This TCR derives from an adult with an advanced solid tumor such as melanoma, head and neck, liver or kidney cancer. The V gene is TRBV15, the J gene TRBJ2-1; 8 bases fit TRBD2. The CDR3 spells CATSRDPGGLDEQFF. CDR3 DNA sequence: TGTGCCACCAGCAGAGACCCGGGGGGGCTCGATGAGCAGTTCTTC.